These T cell receptor beta chains were read from a single sample in a study of blood T cell repertoires in COVID-19. Profiling relied on immunoSEQ multiplex PCR, and the TCRdb table lists in-frame clones only, not all of them. In the table there are 180,000 or so clones, 83% of which are singletons. The source material was PBMCs or T cells enriched from blood (not recorded which). Every receptor here comes from a woman in her 50s in a cohort exposed to, infected with or recovered from COVID-19 (not recorded which). The conserved cysteine and the conserved F or W are not part of the CDR3 here. Fields, in order: CDR3 length, J gene, V gene, CDR3 protein.

length: 12
J: TRBJ2-1
V: TRBV7-2
CDR3: ASSFSGRAYEQF

length: 15
J: TRBJ2-5
V: TRBV19
CDR3: ASSTFPGTGEQETQY

length: 11
J: TRBJ1-1
V: TRBV5-6
CDR3: ASSVRVNTEAF

length: 14
J: TRBJ1-3
V: TRBV24-1
CDR3: ATSDQRDSSGNTIY

length: 11
J: TRBJ2-5
V: TRBV19
CDR3: ASRPSSVETQY

length: 10
J: TRBJ2-3
V: TRBV19
CDR3: ASREDFSTQY

length: 15
J: TRBJ2-6
V: TRBV18
CDR3: ASSPWTGGSGANVLT

length: 14
J: TRBJ2-2
V: TRBV5-4
CDR3: ASSPQLAGVTGELF

length: 15
J: TRBJ1-2
V: TRBV6-2/TRBV6-3
CDR3: ASSYFLFGTAQGGYT

length: 11
J: TRBJ1-1
V: TRBV28
CDR3: ASSTTGNTEAF

length: 10
J: TRBJ1-1
V: TRBV12-3/TRBV12-4
CDR3: ASSFDRTEAF

length: 12
J: TRBJ2-5
V: TRBV7-2
CDR3: ASSLDLSQETQY

length: 14
J: TRBJ2-1
V: TRBV4-1
CDR3: ASSQVSSGGHNEQF

length: 10
J: TRBJ2-7
V: TRBV2
CDR3: AITRDTHEQY

length: 11
J: TRBJ2-3
V: TRBV28
CDR3: ASSQVGTDTQY

length: 12
J: TRBJ2-3
V: TRBV29-1
CDR3: SARTGSRTDTQY

length: 13
J: TRBJ1-1
V: TRBV6-1
CDR3: ASSETGAPGGGAF

length: 13
J: TRBJ1-2
V: TRBV14
CDR3: ASSQVRGTDYGYT

length: 12
J: TRBJ2-1
V: TRBV29-1
CDR3: SVQGTSGSDEQF

length: 14
J: TRBJ2-5
V: TRBV7-2
CDR3: ASSPNRGTGEETQY

length: 10
J: TRBJ1-2
V: TRBV28
CDR3: ASRGSNYGYT

length: 11
J: TRBJ2-7
V: TRBV10-3
CDR3: AIGGGGEGEQY

length: 13
J: TRBJ2-7
V: TRBV19
CDR3: ASSIIAASSYEQY

length: 16
J: TRBJ2-1
V: TRBV28
CDR3: ASSSLGGAGALPNEQF

length: 11
J: TRBJ1-1
V: TRBV5-1
CDR3: ASSLGGQGPAF

length: 10
J: TRBJ1-5
V: TRBV5-6
CDR3: ASSIENQPQH

length: 19
J: TRBJ1-5
V: TRBV18
CDR3: ASSPPFRTGTGGDSNQPQH

length: 11
J: TRBJ2-3
V: TRBV18
CDR3: ASSPDRTDTQY

length: 12
J: TRBJ1-3
V: TRBV19
CDR3: ASRGQNSGNTIY

length: 16
J: TRBJ2-7
V: TRBV5-6
CDR3: ASSLVAGLAGGPYEQY